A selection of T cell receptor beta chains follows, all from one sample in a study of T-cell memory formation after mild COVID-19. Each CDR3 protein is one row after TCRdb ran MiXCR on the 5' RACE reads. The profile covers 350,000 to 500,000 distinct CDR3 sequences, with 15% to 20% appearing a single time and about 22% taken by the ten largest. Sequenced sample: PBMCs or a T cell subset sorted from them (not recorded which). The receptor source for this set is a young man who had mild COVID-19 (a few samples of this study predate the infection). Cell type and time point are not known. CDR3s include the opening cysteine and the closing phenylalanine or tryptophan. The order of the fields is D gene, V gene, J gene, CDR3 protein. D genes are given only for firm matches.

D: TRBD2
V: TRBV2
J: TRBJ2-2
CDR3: CAISHPTSGGAKDTGELFF

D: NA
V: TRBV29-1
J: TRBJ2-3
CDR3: CSVEGQPSTDTQYF

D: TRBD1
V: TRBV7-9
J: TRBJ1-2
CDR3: CASSLVGAGGYNYGYTF

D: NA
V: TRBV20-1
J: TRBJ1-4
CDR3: CSARSGTASEKLFF

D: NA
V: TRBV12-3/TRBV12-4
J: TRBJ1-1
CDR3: CASSSPRSREAFF

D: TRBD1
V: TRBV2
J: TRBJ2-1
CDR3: CASSAVQGGEYSYNEQFF

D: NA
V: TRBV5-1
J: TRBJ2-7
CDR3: CASSLQLDEQYF

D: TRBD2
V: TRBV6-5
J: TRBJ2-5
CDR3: CASSSTSGGAGGETQYF

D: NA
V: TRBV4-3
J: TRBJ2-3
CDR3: CASSFPGSTQYF

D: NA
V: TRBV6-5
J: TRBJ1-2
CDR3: CASSYSAQGYGYTF

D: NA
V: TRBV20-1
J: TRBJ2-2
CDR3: CSAPPPSTGELFF

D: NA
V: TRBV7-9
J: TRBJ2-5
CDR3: CASSWGPGGETQYF

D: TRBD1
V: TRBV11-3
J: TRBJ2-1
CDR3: CASSGQGRRGEQFF

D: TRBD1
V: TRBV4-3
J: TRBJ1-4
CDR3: CASSLGTGVKLFF

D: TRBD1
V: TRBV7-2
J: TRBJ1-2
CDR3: CASSRTTGQGYGYTF

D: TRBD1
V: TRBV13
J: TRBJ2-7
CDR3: CASSHLDRGDEQYF

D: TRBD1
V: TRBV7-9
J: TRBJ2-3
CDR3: CASSSGTGETDTQYF